Each of the 27 T cell receptor beta chains below was sequenced from the same sample in a study of OX40 agonist ivuxolimab in advanced cancers. Here immunoSEQ multiplex PCR was the method, and the copy in TCRdb shows in-frame clones only, minus some. The table has some 62,000 clones, about 85% seen once. Sequenced here: CD4+ or CD8+ T cells sorted from blood, sampled in a trial of the OX40 agonist ivuxolimab. These receptors were obtained from an adult with an advanced solid tumor such as melanoma, head and neck, liver or kidney cancer.

The chain has TRBV4-1 and TRBJ1-1; 7 positions agree with TRBD1. This CDR3 is 16 amino acids long. With V trimmed by 0 bases and J by 3 bases, 7 bases remained unmatched. Per the germline V gene, CDR1 is MGHRA and CDR2 is YSYEKL. The CDR3 nucleotides read TGCGCCAGCAGCCAAGATATACAGGGGTGGTACACTGAAGCTTTCTTT. This gives the protein CASSQDIQGWYTEAFF.

This CDR3 reads CASSSIISGANVLTF. CDR3 sequence (DNA): TGTGCCAGCAGTTCAATCATCTCTGGGGCCAACGTCCTGACTTTC. This chain connects TRBV27 to TRBJ2-6, with D unresolved. The CDR3 contains 15 residues. Trimming took 4 bases from V and 0 from J, leaving 7 bases between them. Germline CDR1 reads MNHEY; CDR2 reads SMNVEV (reference sequence).

The J gene is TRBJ2-7, the V gene TRBV6-5; no definite D call. The length of the CDR3 is 15 residues. V lost 0 bases to trimming and J lost 3 bases, with 12 bases between them. The germline CDR1 and CDR2 sequences are MNHEY and SVGAGI. The CDR3 loop is CASSYSTATYYEQYF. Here the CDR3 DNA reads TGTGCCAGCAGTTACTCGACTGCCACTTACTACGAGCAGTACTTC.

The rearrangement joins TRBV5-4 to TRBJ2-7, with 8 bases fitting TRBD1. This CDR3 spans 17 amino acids. The V gene's germline CDR1 is SGHNT and CDR2 YYREEE (reference sequence). V dropped 0 bases and J dropped 7; count of bases not matched to a gene: 15. Here the CDR3 reads CASSLALRGQPIKEQYF. CDR3 nucleotides: TGTGCCAGCAGCTTGGCCCTCAGGGGGCAACCAATAAAGGAGCAGTACTTC.

This clone was recorded once. The chain recombines TRBV10-3 with TRBJ2-7; unclear D gene. With 10 bases removed from V and 0 bases from J, the gap between germline ends came to 16 bases. Looked up from germline, CDR1 is ENHRY and CDR2 is SYGVKD. This CDR3 has 14 residues. CDR3 in DNA: TGTGCCAGCTGGGTAGGTGGCGGCTCCTACGAGCAGTACTTC. Its protein product is CASWVGGGSYEQYF.

V gene TRBV5-1 combines with J gene TRBJ2-7; the D gene is possibly TRBD1 (7 bases). V dropped 1 base and J dropped 2 bases, with 16 bases sitting between them. CDR3 length: 16 residues. Germline CDR1 and CDR2: SGHRS and YFSETQ. CDR3 sequence: CASSLQGPGGTYEQYF. Written as DNA, the CDR3 is TGCGCCAGCAGCTTGCAGGGACCAGGGGGGACCTACGAGCAGTACTTC. Together with reference TRBV5-1 and TRBJ2-7, the CDR3 gives the full variable domain: KAGVTQTPRYLIKTRGQQVTLSCSPISGHRSVSWYQQTPGQGLQFLFEYFSETQRNKGNFPGRFSGRQFSNSRSEMNVSTLELGDSALYLCASSLQGPGGTYEQYFGPGTRLTVT.

This sequence joins TRBV7-2 and TRBJ2-1; D is perhaps TRBD1 (5 bases). V was trimmed by 2 bases and J by 8 bases, leaving 16 bases between them. CDR3 length: 15 residues. Germline V gene lookup returns CDR1 SGHTA and CDR2 FQGNSA. The CDR3 spells CASSLSVGRSDEQFF. CDR3 DNA: TGTGCCAGCAGCTTATCTGTGGGGCGCTCGGATGAGCAGTTCTTC.

The chain joins TRBV6-6 to TRBJ2-3; weak D call: TRBD2 (6 bases). The germline gives CDR1 MNHNY, CDR2 SVGAGI (reference sequence). The CDR3 totals 16 residues. V shed 4 bases and J shed 2 bases, with 16 bases lying between them. The CDR3 DNA reads as TGTGCCAGCAGTTCCGGAGTAGCGGAGCACACAGATACGCAGTATTTT. It codes for CASSSGVAEHTDTQYF.

The CDR3 sequence is CASRGFMNTEAFF. CDR3 nucleotides: TGTGCCAGCAGGGGGTTCATGAACACTGAAGCTTTCTTT. The rearrangement uses TRBV6-5 and TRBJ1-1; D is undetermined. Germline V gene data show CDR1 as MNHEY and CDR2 as SVGAGI. The CDR3 is 13 residues long. The germline V and J ends were trimmed by 6 bases and 0 bases, with 8 bases remaining between them.

The rearrangement joins TRBV5-1 to TRBJ2-7; tentatively, D is TRBD2 (7 bases). This CDR3 is 14 amino acids long. Germline values: CDR1 SGHRS, CDR2 YFSETQ. V dropped 3 bases and J dropped 6 bases, with 16 bases sitting between them. CDR3 region: CASSSYSGGSEQYF. The CDR3 DNA reads TGCGCCAGCAGCTCCTACTCGGGGGGCAGCGAGCAGTACTTC.

The V and J genes are TRBV14 and TRBJ2-5; D is unclear. CDR3 length equals 13 residues. Between the trimmed V and J ends, which lost 4 bases and 5 bases, there was a span of 11 bases. CDR1 and CDR2 (germline): SGHDN, FVKESK. The CDR3 here is CASSPGVWETQYF. CDR3 coding DNA: TGTGCCAGCAGCCCTGGGGTGTGGGAGACCCAGTACTTC.

The J gene is TRBJ2-1, the V gene TRBV28; a weak D match, TRBD2 (6 bases). CDR1 MDHEN and CDR2 SYDVKM come from the germline V gene. Trimming removed 4 bases from V and 10 bases from J, with 14 bases in between. This CDR3 has 13 residues. CDR3 nucleotides: TGTGCCAGCAGTTACGGGAGACAGAGGGAGCAGTTCTTC. It codes for CASSYGRQREQFF.

The V and J genes are TRBV28 and TRBJ1-5, with D uncertain. The CDR3 length is 15 residues. The germline gives CDR1 MDHEN, CDR2 SYDVKM. The V end was cut by 2 bases, the J end by 5 bases, with 13 bases between. CDR3 sequence reads: CASSLGGNRYQPQHF. CDR3 nucleotides: TGTGCCAGCAGTTTAGGAGGGAACCGCTATCAGCCCCAGCATTTT.

This clone showed up just a few times. The CDR3, as DNA: TGTGCCAGCAGCTTGGACGAAAACGAGCAGTACTTC. Protein product: CASSLDENEQYF. J is TRBJ2-7 and V is TRBV5-6, with D uncertain. The CDR3 covers 12 residues. Trimming pared 0 bases from V and 5 bases from J, leaving 6 bases between. Germline V gene lookup returns CDR1 SGHDT and CDR2 YYEEEE.

This clone was counted between two and nine times. This sequence joins TRBV7-2 and TRBJ2-2; 10 bases are shared with TRBD2. This CDR3 is built from 17 residues. Germline-derived CDR1 and CDR2 are SGHTA and FQGNSA. The V segment lost 3 bases and the J segment 3 bases; nucleotides outside the gene matches: 7. Here the CDR3 reads CASSFRRTSGHTGELFF. The CDR3 nucleotides are TGTGCCAGCAGCTTTAGAAGGACTAGCGGTCACACCGGGGAGCTGTTTTTT.

V gene TRBV13 combines with J gene TRBJ1-6; no clear D. The germline V and J ends were trimmed by 0 bases and 7 bases, with 4 bases remaining between them. The CDR3 covers 13 residues. Per germline, CDR1 PRHDT and CDR2 FYEKMQ (reference sequence). CDR3 sequence (DNA): TGTGCCAGCAGCTTAGGGGGCAATTCACCCCTCCACTTT. Translation gives CASSLGGNSPLHF.

V and J are TRBV6-5 and TRBJ2-1, with a possible D match to TRBD1 (6 bases). Per the germline V gene, CDR1 is MNHEY and CDR2 is SVGAGI. V lost 6 bases to trimming and J lost 8 bases, with 14 bases between them. The CDR3 spans 13 residues. This CDR3 reads CASRSGQSYEQFF. CDR3 in DNA: TGTGCCAGCAGGTCCGGACAGAGCTATGAGCAGTTCTTC.

This chain joins TRBV5-4 and TRBJ2-3; D is possibly TRBD2 (6 bases). The germline V and J ends were trimmed by 4 bases and 0 bases, with 12 bases remaining between them. The length of the CDR3 is 15 residues. Germline V gene sequence: CDR1 SGHNT, CDR2 YYREEE (reference sequence). CDR3 residues: CASSGGTASTDTQYF. Written as DNA, the CDR3 is TGTGCCAGCAGCGGCGGGACGGCTAGCACAGATACGCAGTATTTT.

The chain uses TRBV5-6 and TRBJ2-7; either TRBD1 or TRBD2 may supply D (6 bases each). The CDR3 totals 12 residues. Trimming removed 0 bases from V and 7 bases from J, with 8 bases in between. Germline assignment: CDR1 SGHDT and CDR2 YYEEEE. The CDR3 region has the DNA TGTGCCAGCAGCTTGGCGGGGGCTGAGCAGTACTTC. This sequence encodes CASSLAGAEQYF.

V usage is TRBV28 and J usage is TRBJ2-5; 9 bases line up with TRBD1. The junction had 15 bases not matched to a gene; V was cut back by 6 bases and J by 1 base. Germline lookup yields CDR1 MDHEN and CDR2 SYDVKM. This CDR3 comprises 18 residues. CDR3 nucleotides: TGTGCCAGCAGAAGCGACCACGGGACAGGGCAAACCCAAGAGACCCAGTACTTC. This encodes CASRSDHGTGQTQETQYF.

The chain couples TRBV9 to TRBJ2-3, with 14 bases matching TRBD2. The CDR3 has 16 residues. The V segment lost 5 bases and the J segment 4 bases; nucleotides outside the gene matches: 6. CDR1 SGDLS and CDR2 YYNGEE come from the germline V gene. The CDR3 DNA reads as TGTGCCAGCAGTGGACTAGCGGGAGGACCCCCAGATACGCAGTATTTT. Translation gives CASSGLAGGPPDTQYF.

The V gene is TRBV11-3, the J gene TRBJ2-1; D gene uncertain. Germline CDR1 SGHNT, CDR2 YENEEA. The CDR3 loop spans 13 amino acids. Trimming took off 5 bases at V and 5 bases at J, with 10 bases between the two ends. In DNA, the CDR3 is TGTGCCAGCAGCCTCGGACCGGACAATGAGCAGTTCTTC. This encodes CASSLGPDNEQFF.

The V and J genes are TRBV27 and TRBJ2-7; 7 bases fit TRBD1. CDR1 and CDR2 (germline): MNHEY, SMNVEV (reference sequence). The CDR3 contains 15 residues. V gave up 0 bases and J gave up 7 bases; unmatched junction bases: 9. The CDR3 region has the DNA TGTGCCAGCAGTTTATCCTTAGACAGGGTCGGTGAGCAGTACTTC. It codes for CASSLSLDRVGEQYF.

The chain carries TRBV9 and TRBJ2-5; 9 bases line up with TRBD1. CDR3 length: 14 amino acids. Per germline, CDR1 SGDLS and CDR2 YYNGEE. V dropped 4 bases and J dropped 1; count of bases not matched to a gene: 2. DNA for the CDR3: TGTGCCAGCAGCTGGGGACAGGGCCAAGAGACCCAGTACTTC. This encodes CASSWGQGQETQYF.

V usage is TRBV28 and J usage is TRBJ1-4; 7 bases line up with TRBD1. V gave up 10 bases and J gave up 0 bases; unmatched junction bases: 8. CDR3 size: 15 residues. CDR1 and CDR2 (germline): MDHEN, SYDVKM. This CDR3 reads CATRPQGATNEKLFF. DNA for the CDR3: TGTGCCACCAGGCCTCAGGGGGCAACTAATGAAAAACTGTTTTTT.

The chain has TRBV5-4 and TRBJ1-2; 8 bases fit TRBD1. The length of the CDR3 is 16 residues. Germline CDR1 reads SGHNT; CDR2 reads YYREEE (reference sequence). V lost 0 bases and J lost 4; bases outside the gene matches: 8. DNA for the CDR3: TGTGCCAGCAGCTTGGGGACGACAGGGGTCAGCTATGGCTACACCTTC. It is translated as CASSLGTTGVSYGYTF.

J is TRBJ2-1 and V is TRBV5-1; 8 nucleotides align to TRBD2. Germline V gene lookup returns CDR1 SGHRS and CDR2 YFSETQ. After removal of 4 bases from V and 6 bases from J, the junction contained 12 bases not matched to a gene. The CDR3 runs to 16 residues. The CDR3 coding sequence is TGCGCCAGCAGCGAGCTACTAGCGGTATCATCCAATGAGCAGTTCTTC. Amino acids: CASSELLAVSSNEQFF.